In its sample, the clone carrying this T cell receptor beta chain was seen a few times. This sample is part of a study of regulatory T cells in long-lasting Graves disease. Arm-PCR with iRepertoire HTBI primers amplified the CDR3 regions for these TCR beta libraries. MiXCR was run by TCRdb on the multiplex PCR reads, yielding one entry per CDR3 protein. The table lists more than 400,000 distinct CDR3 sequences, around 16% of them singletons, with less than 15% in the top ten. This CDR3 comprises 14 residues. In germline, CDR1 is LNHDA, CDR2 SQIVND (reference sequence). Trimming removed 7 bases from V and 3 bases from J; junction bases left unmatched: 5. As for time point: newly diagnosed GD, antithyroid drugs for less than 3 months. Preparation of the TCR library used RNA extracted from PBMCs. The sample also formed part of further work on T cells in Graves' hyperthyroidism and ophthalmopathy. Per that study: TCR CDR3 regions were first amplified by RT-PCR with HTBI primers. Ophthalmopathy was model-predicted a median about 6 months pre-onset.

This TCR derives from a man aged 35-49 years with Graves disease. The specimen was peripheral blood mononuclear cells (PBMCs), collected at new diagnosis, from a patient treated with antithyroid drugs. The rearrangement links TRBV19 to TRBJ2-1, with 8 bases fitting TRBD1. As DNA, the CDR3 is TGTGCCAGTACCCCGGACAGGGTCTACAATGAGCAGTTCTTC. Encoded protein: CASTPDRVYNEQFF.